This entry is about one TCR beta chain. Antigen specificity is unknown. The CDR3 has 17 amino acids. CDR1 is LNHDA and CDR2 is SQIVND in the germline V gene (reference sequence). Trimming cost V 5 bases and J 0 bases, with 19 bases left between them. This sample stems from a study of cytotoxic CD8 clonotypes in ibrutinib-treated CLL. Study as a whole: Among patients, around 24 responded partially and 2 completely; roughly 14 then stayed remitted and some twelve progressed after median approximately 70 months. Study results and caveats: Clonality went up at the time of ibrutinib response, stayed stable in sustained remission, and later dropped back toward its baseline level at progression.

The repertoire was sequenced with immunoSEQ multiplex PCR; TCRdb's copy has only in-frame clones and lacks some. The sample has approximately 300,000 clones, roughly 80% seen once; the top ten hold roughly 7%. The TCR originated in a human donor with chronic lymphocytic leukemia. The gene calls are TRBV19 and TRBJ1-1; D ambiguous. The sequencing here drew on PBMCs, taken before ibrutinib treatment. CDR3 loop: CASSLLGFLAMNTEAFF. The CDR3 nucleotides read TGTGCCAGTAGTTTGCTGGGGTTTCTTGCTATGAACACTGAAGCTTTCTTT.